The 2 T cell receptor beta chains in this list originate from one sample, sequenced in a study of CD8 T cells in ankylosing spondylitis (TCRdb year 2017). Library method: 5' RACE. Reads for this sample came from an Illumina HiSeq 2500. Clones were called with MiXCR by TCRdb after fastp trimmed the public reads at Q25, and only in-frame beta chains were retained. Every distinct CDR3 protein forms one entry, paired with its most common genes and DNA. Across this sample there are some 800,000 distinct CDR3 sequences, with approximately 12% seen only once. Jointly, the top ten make up approximately 0.5% of the sample. The study at large found these results: A TCR beta motif of 8 or 9 highly homologous amino acid variants appeared characteristic of blood from ankylosing spondylitis patients.

No antigen has been assigned to these receptors. Material: blood, either unsorted or a sorted T cell fraction (not recorded which). These receptor sequences come from a male donor with ankylosing spondylitis.

This clonotype has a handful of counts. One junction end does not reproduce the germline sequence, and a read error may be involved. The chain employs TRBV12-3 or TRBV12-4 and TRBJ1-1; D is possibly TRBD1 (6 bases). The CDR3 is 14 residues long. CDR3 sequence: CASSLLTGYTQAFF. CDR3 in DNA: TGTGCCAGCAGTTTACTCACAGGGTACACTCAAGCTTTCTTT.

This chain links TRBV5-1 with TRBJ1-4; D perhaps matches TRBD1 (6 bases). V lost 4 bases and J 2 bases, leaving 15 bases between the germline ends. This CDR3 is built from 16 residues. The germline CDR1 and CDR2 sequences are SGHRS and YFSETQ. The CDR3 nucleotides read TGCGCCAGCAGCCAAATGGACAGTGCGACTAATGAAAAACTGTTTTTT. Translation: CASSQMDSATNEKLFF.